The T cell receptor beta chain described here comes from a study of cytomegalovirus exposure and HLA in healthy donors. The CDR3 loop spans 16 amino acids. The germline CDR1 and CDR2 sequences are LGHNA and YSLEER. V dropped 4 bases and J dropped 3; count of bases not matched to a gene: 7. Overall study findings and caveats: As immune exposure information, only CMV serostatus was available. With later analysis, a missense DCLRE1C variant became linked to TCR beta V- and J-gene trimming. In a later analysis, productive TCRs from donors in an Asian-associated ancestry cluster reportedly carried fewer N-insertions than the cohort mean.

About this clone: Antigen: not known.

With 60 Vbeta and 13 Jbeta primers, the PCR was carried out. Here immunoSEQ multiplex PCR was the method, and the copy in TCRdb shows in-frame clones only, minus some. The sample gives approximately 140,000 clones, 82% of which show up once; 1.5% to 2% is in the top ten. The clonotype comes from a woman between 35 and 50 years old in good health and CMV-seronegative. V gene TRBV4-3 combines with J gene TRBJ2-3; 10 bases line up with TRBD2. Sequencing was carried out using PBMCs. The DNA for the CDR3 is TGCGCCAGCAGCCCCAGAACTAGCGGGATGACAGATACGCAGTATTTT. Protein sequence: CASSPRTSGMTDTQYF.